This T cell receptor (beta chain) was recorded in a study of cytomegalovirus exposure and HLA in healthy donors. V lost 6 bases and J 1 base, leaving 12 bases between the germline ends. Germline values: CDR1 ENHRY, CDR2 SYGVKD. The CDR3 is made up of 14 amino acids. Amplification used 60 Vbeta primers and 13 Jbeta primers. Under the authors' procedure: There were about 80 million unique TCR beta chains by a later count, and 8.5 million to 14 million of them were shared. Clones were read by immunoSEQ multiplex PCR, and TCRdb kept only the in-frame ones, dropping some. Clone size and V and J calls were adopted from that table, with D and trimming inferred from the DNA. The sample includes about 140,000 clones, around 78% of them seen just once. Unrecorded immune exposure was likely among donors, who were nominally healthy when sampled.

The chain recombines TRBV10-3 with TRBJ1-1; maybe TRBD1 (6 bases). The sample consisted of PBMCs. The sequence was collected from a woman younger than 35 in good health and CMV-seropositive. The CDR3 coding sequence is TGTGCCATCAGCGACAGGATCGGGAACACTGAAGCTTTCTTT. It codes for CAISDRIGNTEAFF.